This entry describes one T cell receptor (beta chain). Assay: immunoSEQ multiplex PCR; the TCRdb copy retains only in-frame clones and omits some. The table shows 12,000 to 15,000 clones, with about 36% occurring only once. This specimen comes from a study of graft-versus-host responses after intestinal transplantation. General study points: Recipient bone marrow held GvH clones, some seen earlier in ileum or blood.

The source is a human patient who received an intestinal transplant. The sequences come from alloreactive CD4+ T cells from a mixed lymphocyte reaction culture, collected before intestinal transplant. The subset was: CFSE-low proliferating T cells sorted from approximately 6-day pre-transplant mixed lymphocyte reaction (GvH or HvG direction).

This chain's CDR3 is CASSQAAGELFF. DNA for the CDR3: TGTGCCAGCAGCCAAGCGGCCGGGGAGCTGTTTTTT. The genes are TRBV7-6 and TRBJ2-2; D is perhaps TRBD2 (5 bases). V lost 5 bases and J lost 6, with 7 bases in between. The CDR3 has 12 residues. CDR1 is SGHVS and CDR2 is FNYEAQ in the germline V gene.